The entry below describes one T cell receptor (beta chain). This record belongs to a study of radiotherapy plus CTLA-4 blockade in lung cancer. The data were produced by immunoSEQ multiplex PCR, yet TCRdb's version contains in-frame clones alone and is incomplete. The sample carries about 32,000 clones, roughly 79% recorded once. Trimming removed 1 base from V and 3 bases from J, with 4 bases in between. Germline lookup yields CDR1 SGHNT and CDR2 YENEEA. The CDR3 has 13 amino acids. The chain employs TRBV11-3 and TRBJ2-1; D gene ambiguous. The TCR sequence derives from a human donor with non-small cell lung cancer that progressed on radiotherapy plus ipilimumab. The specimen comprised peripheral blood, sampled from a patient treated with radiotherapy plus ipilimumab. The CDR3: CASSLASYNEQFF. In nucleotides, the CDR3 is TGTGCCAGCAGCTTAGCCAGCTACAATGAGCAGTTCTTC. Full variable domain (rest looked up from reference TRBV11-3 and TRBJ2-1): EAGVVQSPRYKIIEKKQPVAFWCNPISGHNTLYWYLQNLGQGPELLIRYENEEAVDDSQLPKDRFSAERLKGVDSTLKIQPAELGDSAVYLCASSLASYNEQFFGPGTRLTVL.